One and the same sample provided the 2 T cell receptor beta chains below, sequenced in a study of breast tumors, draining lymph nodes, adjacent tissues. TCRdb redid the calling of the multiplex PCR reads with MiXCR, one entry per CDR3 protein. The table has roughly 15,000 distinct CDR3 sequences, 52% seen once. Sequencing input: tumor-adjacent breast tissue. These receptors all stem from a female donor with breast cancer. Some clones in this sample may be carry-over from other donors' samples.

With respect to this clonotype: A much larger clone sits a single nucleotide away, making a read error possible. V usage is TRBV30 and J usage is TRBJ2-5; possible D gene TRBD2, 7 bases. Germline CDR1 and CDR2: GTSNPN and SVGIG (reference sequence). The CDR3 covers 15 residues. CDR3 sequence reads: CVWGAGQGGSETQYF. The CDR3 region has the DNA TGTGTCTGGGGGGCGGGGCAGGGAGGGTCAGAGACCCAGTACTTC.

In DNA, the CDR3 is TGCAGTGCTAGAGAATGGCAGGCTGAGCAGCCCCAGCATTTT. Amino acids: CSAREWQAEQPQHF. This chain uses TRBV20-1 with TRBJ1-5; D gene unclear. V was pared by 0 bases and J by 7 bases, with 13 bases between. Germline CDR1 reads DFQATT; CDR2 reads SNEGSKA (reference sequence). The CDR3 is 14 residues long.